Listed here are 10 T cell receptor beta chains from one sample, sequenced in a study of glioma-infiltrating T cells. Using RNA template, CDR3s of TCR alpha and beta were amplified with iRepertoire arm-PCR. TCRdb fed the multiplex PCR reads into MiXCR, producing one record per CDR3 protein. This sample has some 130,000 distinct CDR3 sequences, with 20% to 25% found just once. Sequenced input: glioma tissue, nonneoplastic brain tissue, or PBMCs (not recorded which). The receptors stem from a human donor with low-grade glioma or glioblastoma, undergoing nonglioma brain surgery, or in good health (not recorded which).

This clonotype was counted at least ten times. This chain uses TRBV20-1 with TRBJ1-6; D gene uncertain. Germline-derived CDR1 and CDR2 are DFQATT and SNEGSKA (reference sequence). With 3 bases removed from V and 5 bases from J, the gap between germline ends came to 8 bases. This CDR3 contains 13 residues. Here the CDR3 reads CSARAVDNSPLHF. CDR3 sequence (DNA): TGCAGTGCTAGGGCCGTAGATAATTCACCCCTCCACTTT.

This clonotype is a singleton in its sample. This may stem from a read error, because a much larger clone lies one nucleotide away. The genes are TRBV7-6 and TRBJ1-1; 11 bases line up with TRBD1. With 2 bases clipped from V and 5 bases from J, the junction kept 10 bases outside the gene matches. CDR3 size: 17 residues. Looked up from germline, CDR1 is SGHVS and CDR2 is FNYEAQ. The CDR3, as DNA: TGTGCCAGCAGCTTAACCATTCTTGGGACAGGGGGGACTGAAGCTTTCTTT. Its protein product is CASSLTILGTGGTEAFF.

The DNA of the CDR3 is TGCGCCAGCAGTGAGGGCCGATTGAACACTGAAGCTTTCTTT. Translating it yields CASSEGRLNTEAFF. The chain carries TRBV10-1 and TRBJ1-1; unclear D gene. V shed 2 bases and J shed 0 bases, with 7 bases lying between them. The germline gives CDR1 WNHNN, CDR2 SYGVQD (reference sequence). The CDR3 has 14 amino acids.

The J gene is TRBJ2-1, the V gene TRBV19; 9 positions agree with TRBD2. CDR1 is LNHDA and CDR2 is SQIVND in the germline V gene (reference sequence). V lost 7 bases and J lost 8; bases outside the gene matches: 9. This CDR3 region has 14 residues. This chain's CDR3 is CASNGRGGRDEQFF. The CDR3 DNA follows: TGTGCCAGTAATGGGCGGGGGGGCCGCGATGAGCAGTTCTTC.

This rearrangement joins TRBV6-1 to TRBJ1-2; 7 bases line up with TRBD1. Germline CDR1 and CDR2: MNHNS and SASEGT. This CDR3 is 16 amino acids long. Trimming cost V 5 bases and J 5 bases; bases outside gene matches: 14. DNA of the CDR3: TGTGCCAGCAGTACAGCCGAGACAGGGAACTATTATGGCTACACCTTC. Amino acids: CASSTAETGNYYGYTF.

The sample holds many counts of this clonotype. This chain uses TRBV12-3 or TRBV12-4 with TRBJ1-1; D not certain. This CDR3 is 14 amino acids long. The V and J ends lost 5 bases and 0 bases respectively, with 10 bases between them. CDR3: CASSPARLNTEAFF. Here the CDR3 DNA reads TGTGCCAGCAGTCCCGCGCGGTTGAACACTGAAGCTTTCTTT.

V and J are TRBV6-1 and TRBJ2-3, with 11 bases that match TRBD2. CDR3 length: 17 amino acids. The V and J ends lost 8 bases and 0 bases, in that order; junction bases with no gene match: 10. CDR1 MNHNS and CDR2 SASEGT come from the germline V gene. CDR3 residues: CASGPSGGTLSTDTQYF. CDR3 bases: TGTGCCAGCGGTCCTAGCGGGGGGACCCTTAGCACAGATACGCAGTATTTT.

This clonotype was detected a few times. The CDR3 DNA reads TGTGCCAGTTCCTTGACAGGAGACACCGGGGAGCTGTTTTTT. Protein sequence: CASSLTGDTGELFF. The chain couples TRBV6-1 to TRBJ2-2; D may be TRBD1 (6 bases). The CDR3 has 14 residues. Looked up from germline, CDR1 is MNHNS and CDR2 is SASEGT. V was trimmed by 9 bases and J by 3 bases, leaving 14 bases between them.

This clonotype was recorded many times. The rearrangement links TRBV20-1 to TRBJ2-1; 8 bases are a match to TRBD2. V dropped 3 bases and J dropped 11; count of bases not matched to a gene: 6. The CDR3 contains 12 residues. Per germline, CDR1 DFQATT and CDR2 SNEGSKA (reference sequence). DNA of the CDR3: TGCAGTGCTAGCGGGGGGGTCGGACAGCAGTTCTTC. This sequence encodes CSASGGVGQQFF.

This clonotype was observed a few times. This chain joins TRBV24-1 and TRBJ2-3; TRBD1 agrees at 7 bases. There are 16 residues in the CDR3. Germline assignment: CDR1 KGHDR and CDR2 SFDVKD. The V and J ends lost 0 bases and 0 bases, in that order; junction bases with no gene match: 2. The CDR3, as DNA: TGTGCCACCAGTGATTTGAGGACAGGAAGCACAGATACGCAGTATTTT. This sequence encodes CATSDLRTGSTDTQYF.